This TCR beta chain stems from a study of CD8+ T cells in alopecia areata (dated by TCRdb to 2016 to 2019). With respect to the entire study: Treated patients were enrolled in an open-label pilot trial of oral tofacitinib, 5 to 10 mg twice daily, for moderate-to-severe alopecia areata. Patients received tofacitinib for 6 to 18 months and were then followed off drug for 6 months to check for delayed response and recurrence. In treated patients, disease severity was measured using the SALT score, which gives the percentage of scalp surface area affected. In both human patients and the C3H/HeJ mouse model, the study applied high-throughput TCRbeta sequencing to look at T cell clonal expansion in alopecia areata. Scalp tissue and sorted CD4+ and CD8+ peripheral blood T cells from patchy and totalis/universalis alopecia areata patients and from healthy controls were covered by human TCRbeta sequencing. Tofacitinib-treated patients had biopsies at baseline and at 4 and 24 weeks of treatment, with a later scalp biopsy in several patients. Scalp clonality was compared across normal scalp (n=4), patchy alopecia areata scalp (n=8), and alopecia totalis/universalis scalp (n=8). RNA came from the PAXgene miRNA kit for fixed scalp, the miRNeasy kit for PBMCs, and the RNeasy kit for mouse skin. TCRbeta CDR3 regions were amplified by immunoSEQ multiplex PCR using 35 Vbeta forward and 13 Jbeta reverse primers. Paper-wide results and their limitations: Compared with normal scalp, lesional scalp had higher clonality and more expanded CD8+ clones, particularly in alopecia totalis/universalis, a pattern that suggests antigenic drive. Resident alphabeta T cells in normal human skin are also sequenced, complicating scalp TCR repertoire analysis, unlike mouse skin dominated by gammadelta T cells. Many expanded lesional clones persisted in scalp and blood during tofacitinib treatment, which may partly explain relapse after stopping treatment. TCR sequences shared between patients were less clear than in mice, possibly partly because of HLA diversity in the patient population. Tofacitinib significantly decreased scalp clonality and the number of expanded CD8+ clones among the top 100 scalp clones. Because the treated cohort was small and included a single nonresponder, larger studies are needed to assess links between baseline CD8+ expansion and response.

The time point label for this specimen denotes: around 22 weeks on oral tofacitinib. What the treatment or condition label conveys for this sample: oral pan-JAK inhibitor, 5-10 mg twice daily. From alopecia areata patients, peripheral blood was collected along with lesional scalp punch biopsies. PBMCs were isolated by density centrifugation and stained for CD3, CD4 and CD8, and CD4+ and CD8+ T cells were sorted on a FACSAria. The library was generated by the immunoSEQ multiplex PCR assay. RNA was extracted from all samples and reverse transcribed into cDNA, which served as template for TCR sequencing. First-strand cDNA was synthesized using SuperScript III with a 2:1 mix of oligo-dT and random hexamers. A synthetic immune receptor repertoire was used to assess amplification bias, and residual bias was removed computationally. The study's own analysis went as follows. After raw reads were preprocessed to remove errors, the CDR3 was defined following IMGT conventions as running from the conserved cysteine to phenylalanine. Clonality was computed as 1 minus the Shannon entropy, with the entropy normalized by log2 of the number of productive unique TCRs. Whether scalp clones were CD4 or CD8 was inferred by matching scalp TCRbeta sequences against CD4 and CD8 repertoires sorted from blood. TCRdb obtained this table from immuneACCESS and retained in-frame rearrangements with V and J assigned. These tables miss some clones; where compared with another copy, unresolved V genes account for less than half of the shortfall, and the remainder is unexplained. The V and J calls and the clone size are those of that table, but D and trimming were determined from the DNA. Recorded for this sample are 35,000 to 45,000 clones; just under 95% of them occurred a single time. The top ten clones comprise under 20% of the sample.

This clone was detected a few times. Which antigen it targets is not known. The sample holds no much larger clone one base away, and base qualities are not on file. The TCR was taken from a human donor with alopecia areata. This specimen was CD8+ T cells sorted from blood, taken at week 24, from a patient treated with tofacitinib.

The encoded CDR3 is CATSRERGGTDTQYF. Read as DNA, the sequence is TGTGCCACCAGCAGAGAGCGGGGGGGCACAGATACGCAGTATTTT. The chain employs TRBV15 and TRBJ2-3, with 8 middle bases fitting TRBD2. The CDR3 measures 15 amino acids from cysteine to phenylalanine. Just CDR3 DNA is preserved here, 45 bases in frame from base 1. According to the germline V gene (reference sequence), CDR1 reads LNHNV and CDR2 reads YYDKDF. From V the trimming removes 0 bases and from J it removes 1 base, while the gene matches leave 0 bases of the junction unaccounted for. Reference TRBV15 and TRBJ2-3 genes cover what lies past the CDR3, so the full variable domain is DAMVIQNPRYQVTQFGKPVTLSCSQTLNHNVMYWYQQKSSQAPKLLFHYYDKDFNNEADTPDNFQSRRPNTSFCFLDIRSPGLGDTAMYLCATSRERGGTDTQYFGPGTRLTVL.